The rows below give T cell receptor beta chains drawn from one sample of a study of shared clonotypes between healthy human individuals. Measured with immunoSEQ multiplex PCR; TCRdb has only the in-frame clones, and not every one. Of approximately 340,000 clones in the sample, about 70% were seen once. The specimen sequenced was memory CD4+ T cells sorted from blood. These receptors all come from a man younger than 40 in good health. Both conserved end residues are part of each CDR3. The order of the fields is CDR3 protein, CDR3 DNA, clone size, J gene, D gene, V gene. D genes are given only for firm matches. Expanded clones get a size class; other rows say once, few or many, or leave the size out.

cdr3_aa: CASSLDETQYF
cdr3_nt: TGTGCCAGCAGCTTGGATGAGACCCAGTACTTC
clone_size: -
j_call: TRBJ2-5
d_call: -
v_call: TRBV5-6

cdr3_aa: CAISKGTVDSYEQYF
cdr3_nt: TGTGCCATCAGCAAAGGGACAGTTGATTCCTACGAGCAGTACTTC
clone_size: -
j_call: TRBJ2-7
d_call: TRBD1
v_call: TRBV10-3

cdr3_aa: CASSKTENTEAFF
cdr3_nt: TGTGCCAGCAGTAAGACAGAGAACACTGAAGCTTTCTTT
clone_size: -
j_call: TRBJ1-1
d_call: -
v_call: TRBV2

cdr3_aa: CASSIGGLDRFNNEQFF
cdr3_nt: TGTGCCAGTAGTATTGGGGGGTTGGACAGATTCAACAATGAGCAGTTCTTC
clone_size: -
j_call: TRBJ2-1
d_call: -
v_call: TRBV19

cdr3_aa: CASSDSGRATYGYTF
cdr3_nt: TGTGCCAGCAGTGACTCGGGGCGAGCTACCTATGGCTACACCTTC
clone_size: -
j_call: TRBJ1-2
d_call: -
v_call: TRBV2

cdr3_aa: CASSDKPGANVLTF
cdr3_nt: TGTGCCAGCAGTGACAAACCTGGGGCCAACGTCCTGACTTTC
clone_size: -
j_call: TRBJ2-6
d_call: -
v_call: TRBV6-4

cdr3_aa: CASSSRGVLAGVIHNEQFF
cdr3_nt: TGTGCCAGCAGCTCCCGGGGGGTCCTAGCGGGAGTGATCCACAATGAGCAGTTCTTC
clone_size: few
j_call: TRBJ2-1
d_call: TRBD2
v_call: TRBV7-2

cdr3_aa: CASSSTAGTSLKYF
cdr3_nt: TGTGCTAGCAGCTCTACCGCCGGGACTAGCCTCAAGTACTTC
clone_size: -
j_call: TRBJ2-5
d_call: TRBD2
v_call: TRBV7-7

cdr3_aa: CASSPISVEGNTIYF
cdr3_nt: TGCGCCAGCAGCCCAATTTCGGTGGAAGGAAACACCATATATTTT
clone_size: -
j_call: TRBJ1-3
d_call: -
v_call: TRBV5-1

cdr3_aa: CASSQDRDGSNQPQHF
cdr3_nt: TGCGCCAGCAGCCAAGACAGGGATGGCAGCAATCAGCCCCAGCATTTT
clone_size: few
j_call: TRBJ1-5
d_call: -
v_call: TRBV4-3

cdr3_aa: CASSTSWSQLGTQYF
cdr3_nt: TGTGCCAGCAGCACCAGTTGGTCCCAGCTAGGGACCCAGTACTTC
clone_size: -
j_call: TRBJ2-5
d_call: -
v_call: TRBV7-6